This T cell receptor beta chain stems from a study of long-term antiretroviral therapy in people with HIV. immunoSEQ v3.0 was run at survey level. Profiling relied on immunoSEQ multiplex PCR, and the TCRdb table lists in-frame clones only, not all of them. Here the sample spans tens of thousands of clones, almost 95% being singletons. As for this clone: The target antigen is unknown.

Study-level findings and limits: Missing from the dataset were any data on ART adherence, viral resistance or therapy changes.

V was shortened by 7 bases and J by 0 bases, with 9 bases between the two germline ends. This CDR3 has 13 residues. The V gene's germline CDR1 is MNHEY and CDR2 SVGAGI. V gene TRBV6-5 combines with J gene TRBJ1-1; D is ambiguous. Sequencing used unsorted PBMCs, obtained about 7.4 years after starting antiretroviral therapy. The sequence was collected from a man aged 50-59 years with HIV. The CDR3 spells CASNQDLNTEAFF. CDR3 coding DNA: TGTGCCAGCAATCAGGATTTGAACACTGAAGCTTTCTTT.